This T cell receptor (beta chain) was captured by sequencing in a study of blood T cells in healthy people across ages. Study context: There was about one barcoded beta molecule captured by template switching per two T cells.

The second PCR ran about 6 to 12 cycles with a sample-barcoded 5' primer and J-beta primers. TCRdb fed the 5' RACE reads into MiXCR, producing one record per CDR3 protein. The sample has 780,000 or so distinct CDR3 sequences; 56% are singletons. CDR3 length equals 17 residues. V was clipped by 3 bases and J by 2 bases, with 16 bases between them. Germline loops: CDR1 LGHNA, CDR2 YSLEER. The source is a man in his forties in good health. The rearrangement joins TRBV4-3 to TRBJ2-2, with D perhaps matching TRBD2 (5 bases). The specimen sequenced was blood. The CDR3 reads CASSQDMRGSNTGELFF. DNA for the CDR3: TGCGCCAGCAGCCAGGATATGCGCGGGTCTAACACCGGGGAGCTGTTTTTT.